This T cell receptor (beta chain) appears in the sequencing data of a study of cytomegalovirus exposure and HLA in healthy donors. CDR1 is MGHRA, CDR2 YSYEKL, per germline. The CDR3 spans 15 residues. V shed 4 bases, J shed 3 bases, and the junction held 8 bases outside the gene matches. The study ran its PCR with 60 Vbeta and 13 Jbeta primers. Original data processing: There were about 80 million unique TCR beta chains by a later count, and some 11 million of them were shared. This table comes from immunoSEQ multiplex PCR, and its TCRdb copy is limited to in-frame clones, with some not included. V, J and clone size derive from that table, while D and trimming were established from the DNA sequence. Among 80,000 to 95,000 clones listed, over 55% were seen once.

What was sequenced was PBMCs. This receptor was identified in a woman aged 30 to 39 in good health and CMV-seronegative. The chain joins TRBV4-1 to TRBJ1-1, with 7 nucleotides matching TRBD1. CDR3 DNA: TGCGCCAGCAGCCGGGCGACAGGGAGGTACACTGAAGCTTTCTTT. Its translation: CASSRATGRYTEAFF.